The rows below give T cell receptor beta chains drawn from one sample of a study of Graves' ophthalmopathy and Graves' hyperthyroidism. TCRdb passed the multiplex PCR reads through MiXCR, listing each CDR3 protein once. The sample has about 400,000 distinct CDR3 sequences; approximately 15% are singletons. The specimen was peripheral blood. All receptors derive from a woman aged 18-35 years with stable Graves' hyperthyroidism. Each CDR3 is given with its conserved first and last residue. Each record gives: D gene, J gene, V gene, clone size, CDR3 DNA, CDR3 protein. D genes are given only for firm matches. Expanded clones get a size class; other rows say once, few or many, or leave the size out.

>.|TRBJ1-2|TRBV6-1|.
TGTGCCAGCAATGGCTTCTATGGCTACACCTTC
CASNGFYGYTF
>TRBD1|TRBJ1-1|TRBV11-2|many
TGTGCCAGCAGCGGAACCGGGACAGGGACTGAAGCTTTCTTT
CASSGTGTGTEAFF
>TRBD1|TRBJ1-5|TRBV12-3/TRBV12-4|many
TGTGCCAGCACCCTTAGGGCAGGGGGGAATCAGCCCCAGCATTTT
CASTLRAGGNQPQHF
>TRBD1|TRBJ2-5|TRBV7-2|.
TGTGCCAGCAGCTTAGTTGGACTCAGGGGGGAGACCCAGTACTTC
CASSLVGLRGETQYF
>.|TRBJ2-5|TRBV28|.
TGTGCCAGCAGTCCCCAGGAAGGGTTCCAAGAGACCCAGTACTTC
CASSPQEGFQETQYF
>TRBD1|TRBJ2-7|TRBV6-2/TRBV6-3|many
TGTGCCAGCAGTTACTCCAGGACAGGGCAGAGCGGGCAGTACTTC
CASSYSRTGQSGQYF
>TRBD1|TRBJ1-2|TRBV19|many
TGTGCCAGTAGTGTTGGGACAGGGTCAGGCTATGGCTACACCTTC
CASSVGTGSGYGYTF
>TRBD1|TRBJ1-2|TRBV6-1|many
TGTGCCAGCAGTGCCGACAGGGGGCATGGCTACACCTTC
CASSADRGHGYTF
>.|TRBJ1-2|TRBV29-1|many
TGCAGCGCCGCTGCGGGTCAGGATGGCTACACCTTC
CSAAAGQDGYTF
>.|TRBJ1-2|TRBV6-2/TRBV6-3|many
TGTGCCAGCAGTTACGTCCAGCCAGACTATGGCTACACCTTC
CASSYVQPDYGYTF
>.|TRBJ2-5|TRBV3-1|many
TGTGCCAGCAGCCAAGAGGGAGCGACCTGGGAGACCCAGTACTTC
CASSQEGATWETQYF
>.|TRBJ1-2|TRBV2|many
TGTGCCAGCTCCCTCGCCGCGGGTGGCTACACCTTC
CASSLAAGGYTF
>.|TRBJ1-1|TRBV6-1|.
TGTGCCAGCAGATTTACGACAGTGAACACTGAAGCTTTCTTT
CASRFTTVNTEAFF
>.|TRBJ1-2|TRBV4-2|few
TGTGCCAGCAGCCAAGATCAGGGGTCAGATGGCTACACCTTC
CASSQDQGSDGYTF
>TRBD1|TRBJ2-5|TRBV11-3|many
TGTGCCAGCAGCTTATTGGGACAGGGGCCCCAAGAGACCCAGTACTTC
CASSLLGQGPQETQYF
>TRBD1|TRBJ1-1|TRBV12-3/TRBV12-4|many
TGTGCCAGCAGTAACCGGGACAGCCTCACTGAAGCTTTCTTT
CASSNRDSLTEAFF
>.|TRBJ1-1|TRBV6-2/TRBV6-3|many
TGTGCCAGCACCGACTATGACAGCCTGAACACTGAAGCTTTCTTT
CASTDYDSLNTEAFF
>TRBD2|TRBJ2-7|TRBV5-1|many
TGCGCCAGCAGCTCCTCGGGGGGGCTGGACGAGCAGTACTTC
CASSSSGGLDEQYF
>TRBD1|TRBJ1-2|TRBV20-1|.
TGCAGTGCTAGAGAGACAGGGTCTAACTATGGCTACACCTTC
CSARETGSNYGYTF
>TRBD2|TRBJ2-3|TRBV9|many
TGTGCCAGCAGCGCCCCGACTAGCGGGGGAAGAGATACGCAGTATTTT
CASSAPTSGGRDTQYF
>.|TRBJ2-2|TRBV6-1|many
TGTGCCAGCAGCAAGACAGGTGCGAACACCGGGGAGCTGTTTTTT
CASSKTGANTGELFF
>.|TRBJ2-2|TRBV29-1|.
TGCAGCGTTGAAATCAGGGCTGGCGGGGAGCTGTTTTTT
CSVEIRAGGELFF
>TRBD1|TRBJ1-6|TRBV10-3|many
TGTGCCACCGTAGGGACAGGGCCAAATTCACCCCTCCACTTT
CATVGTGPNSPLHF
>.|TRBJ2-7|TRBV7-8|many
TGTGCCAGCAGCTTAGCGGTCTGGGACCCATCCTACGAGCAGTACTTC
CASSLAVWDPSYEQYF
>.|TRBJ2-6|TRBV4-1|.
TGCGCCAGCAGCCACACGGACAGACTCCCCAGCTCTGGGGCCAACGTCCTGACTTTC
CASSHTDRLPSSGANVLTF
>TRBD1|TRBJ1-1|TRBV3-1|many
TGTGCCAGCAGCCCCACAGGGGATAGTGAAGCTTTCTTT
CASSPTGDSEAFF
>TRBD1|TRBJ2-4|TRBV7-2|few
TGTGCCAGCAGCTTAGCGCAGGGACAGGGAGCCAAAAACATTAAGTACTTC
CASSLAQGQGAKNIKYF
>.|TRBJ2-7|TRBV11-2|.
TGTGCCAGCAGCTTACACTTTGAGACCCCCTCCTACGAGCAGTACTTC
CASSLHFETPSYEQYF
>.|TRBJ2-5|TRBV12-3/TRBV12-4|many
TGTGCCAGCAGTTTAGACCCTCGAAGGGAAGAGACCCAGTACTTC
CASSLDPRREETQYF
>.|TRBJ1-5|TRBV12-3/TRBV12-4|many
TGTGCCAGCAGTTTCGGACAGCCCTTTTATAGCAATCAGCCCCAGCATTTT
CASSFGQPFYSNQPQHF
>.|TRBJ2-5|TRBV6-5|few
TGTGCCAGCAGTTACCTGGGCAGGGCGGGTCAAGAGACCCAGTACTTC
CASSYLGRAGQETQYF
>.|TRBJ1-6|TRBV3-1|few
TGTGCCACACAGGGTTATAATTCACCCCTCCACTTT
CATQGYNSPLHF
>TRBD1|TRBJ1-1|TRBV6-4|few
TGTGCCAGCAGTCGACCTTCCGGGACAGAGTTTAAAAGTGGTGACACTGAAGCTTTCTTT
CASSRPSGTEFKSGDTEAFF
>TRBD1|TRBJ1-5|TRBV28|.
TGTGCCAGCAGTTTATCGACAGGGAGCAATCAGCCCCAGCATTTT
CASSLSTGSNQPQHF
>.|TRBJ2-7|TRBV4-2|few
TGTGCCAGCAGCCAAGAAGCGCCGCTAAAGGGAGGCGAGCAGTACTTC
CASSQEAPLKGGEQYF
>TRBD2|TRBJ2-7|TRBV3-1|few
TGTGCCAGCAGCCAAGATTATCGACGACTAGCGGGGGTGAACGAGCAGTACTTC
CASSQDYRRLAGVNEQYF
>TRBD2|TRBJ2-2|TRBV10-3|.
TGTGCCATCAGTGACCCCGGGAGGGAGACCGGGGAGCTGTTTTTT
CAISDPGRETGELFF
>.|TRBJ1-2|TRBV6-2/TRBV6-3|many
TGTGCCACCGAACAGGGTTTCTATGGCTACACCTTC
CATEQGFYGYTF
>TRBD1|TRBJ1-5|TRBV24-1|many
TGTGCCACCAGTACGGCAGGGGGTGAGCCCCAGCATTTT
CATSTAGGEPQHF
>.|TRBJ2-5|TRBV15|many
TGTGCCACCAATAGCCAGGGGATGGAGACCCAGTACTTC
CATNSQGMETQYF
>.|TRBJ1-2|TRBV6-2/TRBV6-3|many
TGTGCCAGCAGTTACCGAGAGGATGGCTACACCTTC
CASSYREDGYTF
>.|TRBJ1-2|TRBV18|many
TGTGCCAGCTCCCACACAGGGGGCTACACCTTC
CASSHTGGYTF
>.|TRBJ2-6|TRBV6-6|many
TGTGCCAGCAGTTACACTATGACAGGAGGGGGAGTATCTGGGGCCAACGTCCTGACTTTC
CASSYTMTGGGVSGANVLTF
>.|TRBJ2-2|TRBV7-2|many
TGTGCCAGCAGCTCGACACCAAACACCGGGGAGCTGTTTTTT
CASSSTPNTGELFF
>TRBD1|TRBJ2-7|TRBV7-9|many
TGTGCCAGCGGACGGGACAGGGACTCTCTCGAGCAGTACTTC
CASGRDRDSLEQYF
>.|TRBJ1-5|TRBV12-3/TRBV12-4|.
TGTGCCTGCAGTTTTGGCGATAGCAATCAGCCCCAGCATTTT
CACSFGDSNQPQHF
>.|TRBJ1-1|TRBV5-5|many
TGTGCCAGCAGCTTACCGACAGGTTTGAACACTGAAGCTTTCTTT
CASSLPTGLNTEAFF
>TRBD2|TRBJ2-7|TRBV25-1|many
TGTGCCAGCAGTGGTCCTTGGGGGGGAAACTACGAGCAGTACTTC
CASSGPWGGNYEQYF
>.|TRBJ1-5|TRBV2|many
TGTGCCAGCAGTGAAGCGAGCAATCAGCCCCAGCATTTT
CASSEASNQPQHF
>TRBD1|TRBJ1-1|TRBV9|many
TGTGCCAGCAGCGGGGGGGACAGGATGAACACTGAAGCTTTCTTT
CASSGGDRMNTEAFF
>.|TRBJ2-7|TRBV6-1|many
TGTGCCAGTGCCAAGGGAGATTTAGGCTCCTACGAGCAGTACTTC
CASAKGDLGSYEQYF
>.|TRBJ1-1|TRBV7-2|many
TGTGCCAGCAGCTTAGGTTGGCAGGATCGAGCTTTCTTT
CASSLGWQDRAFF
>.|TRBJ1-2|TRBV19|many
TGTGCCAGTGAGGGCAGGGCCCTCTATGGCTACACCTTC
CASEGRALYGYTF